The 21 T cell receptor beta chains listed next were all sequenced from one sample in a study of T cells after yellow fever vaccination. TCRdb itself ran the 5' RACE reads through MiXCR, one entry per CDR3 protein. The table records tens of thousands of distinct CDR3 sequences, approximately 8% of them present only once. The material was CD8+ T cells sorted from PBMCs, obtained 15 days after the yellow fever booster vaccination. Receptors originate from a man aged 25-45 years who received the YFV17D yellow fever vaccine.

At least ten counts were recorded for this clonotype. The genes are TRBV15 and TRBJ2-1; the match to TRBD1 covers 10 bases. The V and J ends lost 0 bases and 6 bases, in that order; junction bases with no gene match: 5. This CDR3 has 16 amino acids. The V gene's germline CDR1 is LNHNV and CDR2 YYDKDF (reference sequence). CDR3 in DNA: TGTGCCACCAGCAGAGATGTGGGACAGGGGAGCAATGAGCAGTTCTTC. Translating it yields CATSRDVGQGSNEQFF.

In this sample, this clonotype turned up many times. V gene TRBV5-4 combines with J gene TRBJ2-2, with D maybe TRBD2 (6 bases). The germline V and J ends were trimmed by 2 bases and 1 base, with 12 bases remaining between them. The CDR3 is 16 residues long. Germline V gene lookup returns CDR1 SGHNT and CDR2 YYREEE (reference sequence). The CDR3, as DNA: TGTGCCAGCAGCTTTCTTGTGCGGGGGAACACCGGGGAGCTGTTTTTT. It is translated as CASSFLVRGNTGELFF.

This clonotype was recorded at least ten times. This chain connects TRBV7-8 to TRBJ2-1, with 10 nucleotides matching TRBD1. Germline V gene data show CDR1 as SGHVS and CDR2 as FQNEAQ. The J segment lost 12 bases and the V segment lost 4 bases, leaving 12 bases of the junction unmatched. The CDR3 extends over 15 amino acids. This chain's CDR3 is CASSSFGGTGEGQFF. CDR3 coding DNA: TGTGCCAGCAGCTCCTTCGGCGGGACAGGGGAGGGGCAGTTCTTC.

Turning to this clonotype: A much larger clone lies one base from this, so it may be a read error. The chain couples TRBV20-1 to TRBJ2-1, with no clear D. Trimming took off 5 bases at V and 1 base at J, with 15 bases between the two ends. Germline V lookup: CDR1 DFQATT, CDR2 SNEGSKA (reference sequence). This CDR3 is built from 15 residues. The CDR3 region is CSAVETPRSYNEQFF. The CDR3 DNA is TGCAGTGCTGTAGAGACCCCGAGATCCTACAATGAGCAGTTCTTC.

This clonotype has a count of ten or more. V gene TRBV29-1 combines with J gene TRBJ1-1; D is undetermined. Trimming removed 1 base from V and 4 bases from J, with 10 bases in between. There are 13 residues in the CDR3. Germline V gene lookup returns CDR1 SQVTM and CDR2 ANQGSEA. The CDR3 loop reads CSVEGVSSTEAFF. The CDR3 DNA reads TGCAGCGTTGAAGGAGTGTCGAGCACTGAAGCTTTCTTT.

This clonotype was counted many times. The rearrangement joins TRBV12-3 or TRBV12-4 to TRBJ2-5, with 7 bases lining up with TRBD1. The CDR3 is made up of 14 amino acids. J lost 2 bases, V lost 3 bases, and 3 bases had no gene match. DNA of the CDR3: TGTGCCAGCAGTTTCCTACAGGGGCAAGAGACCCAGTACTTC. Its protein is CASSFLQGQETQYF.

This clonotype has ten or more counts. The CDR3 protein is CASSLASGEVGYPETQYF. CDR3 DNA sequence: TGCGCCAGCAGCTTGGCCTCAGGGGAAGTAGGGTATCCCGAGACCCAGTACTTC. The chain combines TRBV5-1 with TRBJ2-5; maybe TRBD1 (6 bases). In germline, CDR1 is SGHRS, CDR2 YFSETQ. The CDR3 extends over 18 amino acids. Trimming shortened V by 0 bases and J by 5 bases, and 23 bases separated the two germline ends.

A note on this clonotype: A much larger clonotype is one base distant, so this may be a read error. The chain has TRBV27 and TRBJ2-2; no firm D call. CDR3 size: 14 residues. Trimming removed 6 bases at V and 7 bases at J, with 15 bases between. Germline lookup yields CDR1 MNHEY and CDR2 SMNVEV (reference sequence). For the CDR3, the DNA is TGTGCCAGCAGCCCGCAAAGCCAAGGCGGGGAGCTGTTTTTT. The encoded protein is CASSPQSQGGELFF.

The chain is built from TRBV5-5 and TRBJ2-2, with D unclear. The germline V and J ends were trimmed by 0 bases and 7 bases, with 7 bases remaining between them. The CDR3 length is 13 residues. Germline CDR1 SGHKS, CDR2 YYEKEE (reference sequence). The CDR3 DNA reads as TGTGCCAGCAGCTTGGGGCGGCACGGGGAGCTGTTTTTT. This sequence encodes CASSLGRHGELFF.

This clonotype was counted ten times or more. The chain joins TRBV12-3 or TRBV12-4 to TRBJ1-4; D unclear. V was clipped by 1 base and J by 8 bases, with 11 bases between them. The CDR3 consists of 14 residues. The CDR3 DNA is TGTGCCAGCAGTTTAGGCTCCTCCCTCGAAAAACTGTTTTTT. It yields the protein CASSLGSSLEKLFF.

The rearrangement links TRBV5-4 to TRBJ1-1; 10 positions match TRBD1. Germline trimming cut 4 bases from V and 3 bases from J; bases unmatched to any gene: 6. CDR3 size: 15 residues. Per the germline V gene, CDR1 is SGHNT and CDR2 is YYREEE (reference sequence). The CDR3 loop reads CASSGYGTGDTEAFF. CDR3 in DNA: TGTGCCAGCAGCGGATACGGGACAGGGGACACTGAAGCTTTCTTT.

This clonotype came up many times. The rearrangement uses TRBV23-1 and TRBJ2-6, with D unclear. TRBV23-1 is an ORF, with its function uncertain. The CDR3 sequence is 19 residues long. V gave up 4 bases and J gave up 0 bases, with 19 bases separating them. The CDR3 loop is CASSPALGKSASGANVLTF. CDR3 nucleotides: TGCGCCAGCAGTCCCGCGCTTGGCAAATCAGCCTCTGGGGCCAACGTCCTGACTTTC.

This clonotype was detected a few times. The chain has TRBV4-3 and TRBJ2-1; TRBD1 might be the D (6 bases). The V end was cut by 0 bases, the J end by 9 bases, with 18 bases between. The CDR3 sequence is 16 residues long. The germline V gene encodes CDR1 LGHNA and CDR2 YSLEER. The CDR3 loop is CASSQDTGQAPPEQFF. The CDR3 nucleotides are TGCGCCAGCAGCCAAGATACGGGACAAGCCCCTCCTGAGCAGTTCTTC.

This clonotype was detected ten times or more. V and J are TRBV28 and TRBJ2-7; D is undetermined. The CDR3 extends over 15 amino acids. V lost 10 bases and J 6 bases, leaving 25 bases between the germline ends. Looked up from germline, CDR1 is MDHEN and CDR2 is SYDVKM. The CDR3 DNA follows: TGTGCCACTAAAGGACGTTTAGAGGCCGATGGCGAGCAGTACTTC. This codes for CATKGRLEADGEQYF.

This clonotype was counted at least ten times. The rearrangement uses TRBV27 and TRBJ2-3; no definite D call. The ends were cut back, 3 bases at V and 6 bases at J, with 10 bases in the middle. Germline V gene data show CDR1 as MNHEY and CDR2 as SMNVEV (reference sequence). There are 13 residues in the CDR3. The chain's CDR3 is CASSFDLGDTQYF. CDR3 DNA: TGTGCCAGCAGTTTTGACCTCGGGGATACGCAGTATTTT.

This clonotype was observed many times. In DNA, the CDR3 is TGTGCCAGCAGTTACTCGATCCTCGGACATGAGCAGTTCTTC. It codes for CASSYSILGHEQFF. The rearrangement links TRBV6-5 to TRBJ2-1, with D uncertain. CDR3 length: 14 amino acids. With 0 bases removed from V and 8 bases from J, the gap between germline ends came to 11 bases. CDR1 and CDR2 (germline): MNHEY, SVGAGI.

This clonotype was counted many times. The chain recombines TRBV5-1 with TRBJ2-1; TRBD2 matches at 10 bases. The trim removed 4 bases at V and 0 bases at J, leaving 10 bases unmatched. This CDR3 is built from 18 residues. The germline V gene has CDR1 SGHRS and CDR2 YFSETQ. The CDR3 region is CASSARTSGGSSYNEQFF. The CDR3 bases are TGCGCCAGCAGCGCCCGGACTAGCGGAGGGAGCTCCTACAATGAGCAGTTCTTC.

This clonotype was detected many times. The rearrangement uses TRBV11-2 and TRBJ2-7; maybe TRBD1 (5 bases). Germline loops: CDR1 SGHAT, CDR2 FQNNGV. This CDR3 is 16 amino acids long. The ends were cut back, 1 base at V and 2 bases at J, with 15 bases in the middle. The chain's CDR3 is CASSLGLEQVAYEQYF. The CDR3 DNA follows: TGTGCCAGCAGCTTAGGGCTGGAACAGGTGGCCTACGAGCAGTACTTC.

This clonotype was seen many times. V is TRBV12-3 or TRBV12-4 and J is TRBJ2-5; D gene uncertain. Trimming took off 7 bases at V and 4 bases at J, with 10 bases between the two ends. The CDR3 runs to 12 residues. In DNA form, the CDR3 reads TGTGCCAGCACACTCGAAGGAGAGACCCAGTACTTC. Translating gives CASTLEGETQYF.

This clonotype was observed at least ten times. The chain recombines TRBV4-2 with TRBJ2-3; D possibly corresponds to TRBD2 (5 bases). CDR1 and CDR2 (germline): LGHNA, YNFKEQ. V was pared by 0 bases and J by 0 bases, with 10 bases between. The CDR3 contains 16 residues. CDR3 nucleotide sequence: TGTGCCAGCAGCCAAGATACCAGCGGTAGCACAGATACGCAGTATTTT. It translates to CASSQDTSGSTDTQYF.

This clonotype was recorded at least ten times. The chain employs TRBV5-1 and TRBJ1-1, with D perhaps matching TRBD1 (6 bases). V lost 3 bases, J lost 6 bases, and 12 bases lay in between. The CDR3 is 13 residues long. CDR1 and CDR2 (germline): SGHRS, YFSETQ. The CDR3 DNA sequence: TGCGCCAGCAGCTGGTCACAGGGCGCTGAAGCTTTCTTT. Its translation: CASSWSQGAEAFF.